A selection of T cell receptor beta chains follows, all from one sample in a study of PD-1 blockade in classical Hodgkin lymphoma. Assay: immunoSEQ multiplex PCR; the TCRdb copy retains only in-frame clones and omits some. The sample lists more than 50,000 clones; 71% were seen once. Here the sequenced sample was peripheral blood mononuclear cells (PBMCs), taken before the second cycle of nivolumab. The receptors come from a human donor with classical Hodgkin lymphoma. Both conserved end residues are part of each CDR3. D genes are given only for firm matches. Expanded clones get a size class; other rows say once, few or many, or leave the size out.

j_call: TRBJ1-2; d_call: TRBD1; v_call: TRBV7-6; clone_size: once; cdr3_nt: TGTGCCAGCAGCTTAGCAGTGAGACAGGGAAGTCAGGGCTACACCTTC; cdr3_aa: CASSLAVRQGSQGYTF
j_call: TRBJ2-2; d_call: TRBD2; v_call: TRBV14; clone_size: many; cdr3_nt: TGTGCCAGCAGCCAAGAGGAAGCGGGGGGGCCGAACGGGGAGCTGTTTTTT; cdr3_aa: CASSQEEAGGPNGELFF
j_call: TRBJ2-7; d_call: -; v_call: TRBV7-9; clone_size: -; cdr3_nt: TGTGCCAGCAGCTTAGTTACAGGGACCTACGAGCAGTACTTC; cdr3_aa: CASSLVTGTYEQYF
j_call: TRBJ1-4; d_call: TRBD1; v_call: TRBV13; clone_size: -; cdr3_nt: TGTGCCAGCAGCTTATGGACAGGGGGCGGTGAAAAACTGTTTTTT; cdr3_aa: CASSLWTGGGEKLFF
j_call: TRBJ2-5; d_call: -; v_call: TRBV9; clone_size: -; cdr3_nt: TGTGCCAGCAGCGTAGAGGGGAACCAGGAGACCCAGTACTTC; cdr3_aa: CASSVEGNQETQYF
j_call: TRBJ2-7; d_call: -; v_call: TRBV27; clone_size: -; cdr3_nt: TGTGCCAGCAGTTTCATGCCACCGGGAGCCCCCTACGAGCAGTACTTC; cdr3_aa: CASSFMPPGAPYEQYF
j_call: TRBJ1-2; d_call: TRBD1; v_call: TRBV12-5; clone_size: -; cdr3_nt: TGTGCTAGTGGTGCCTCCGGGACAGGAAATTATGGCTACACCTTC; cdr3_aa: CASGASGTGNYGYTF
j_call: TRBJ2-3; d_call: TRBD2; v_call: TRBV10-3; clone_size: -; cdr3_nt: TGTGCCATCACCAACGGGCTAGCGGGAGACACAGATACGCAGTATTTT; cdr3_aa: CAITNGLAGDTDTQYF
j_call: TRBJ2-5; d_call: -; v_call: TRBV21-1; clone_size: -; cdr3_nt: TGTGCCAGCAGCAAAGTGGACAACCAAGAGACCCAGTACTTC; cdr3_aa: CASSKVDNQETQYF
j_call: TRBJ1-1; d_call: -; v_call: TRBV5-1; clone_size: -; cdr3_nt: TGCGCCAGCAGCTTGGAATTAACAGGGACCACTGAAGCTTTCTTT; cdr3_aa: CASSLELTGTTEAFF
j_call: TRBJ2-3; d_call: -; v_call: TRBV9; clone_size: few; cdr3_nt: TGTGCCAGCAGCGTAGATACAGATACGCAGTATTTT; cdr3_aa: CASSVDTDTQYF
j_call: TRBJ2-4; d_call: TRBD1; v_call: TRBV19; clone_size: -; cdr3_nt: TGTGCCAGTAGTACAGGGGGTTCCAAAAACATTCAGTACTTC; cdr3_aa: CASSTGGSKNIQYF
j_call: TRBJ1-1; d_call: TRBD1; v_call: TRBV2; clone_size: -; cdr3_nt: TGTGCCAGCAAAAGGACAGGGGAGGGTTTGAACACTGAAGCTTTCTTT; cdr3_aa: CASKRTGEGLNTEAFF
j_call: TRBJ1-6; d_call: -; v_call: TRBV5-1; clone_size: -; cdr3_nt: TGCGCCAGCAGCTGGGCCCCTGGACAGAATTCACCCCTCCACTTT; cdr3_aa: CASSWAPGQNSPLHF
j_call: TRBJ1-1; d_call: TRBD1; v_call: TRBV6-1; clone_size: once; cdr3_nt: TGTGCCAGCAGAGGACAGGCGATGAACACTGAAGCTTTCTTT; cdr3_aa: CASRGQAMNTEAFF
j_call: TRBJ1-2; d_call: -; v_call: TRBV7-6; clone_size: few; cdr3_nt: TGTGCCAGCAGCATCAGGCTGGACAACTATGGCTACACCTTC; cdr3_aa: CASSIRLDNYGYTF
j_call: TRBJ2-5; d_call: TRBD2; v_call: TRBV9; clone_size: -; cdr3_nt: TGTGCCAGCAGCCCAATGGCGGGGGGCCCTACTTACCAAGAGACCCAGTACTTC; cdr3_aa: CASSPMAGGPTYQETQYF
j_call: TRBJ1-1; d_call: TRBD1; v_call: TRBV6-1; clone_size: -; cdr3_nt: TGTGCCAGCACTTGGGACAGGGGCACTGAAGCTTTCTTT; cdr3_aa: CASTWDRGTEAFF
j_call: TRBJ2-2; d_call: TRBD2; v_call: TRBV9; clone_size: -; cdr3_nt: TGTGCCAGCAGCCCAACGGGGGGGGGCACCGGGGAGCTGTTTTTT; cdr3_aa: CASSPTGGGTGELFF
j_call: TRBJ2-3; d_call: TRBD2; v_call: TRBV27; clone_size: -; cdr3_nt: TGTGCCAGCACCTCTAGCGGGGGCCATCCCGCAGATACGCAGTATTTT; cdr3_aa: CASTSSGGHPADTQYF
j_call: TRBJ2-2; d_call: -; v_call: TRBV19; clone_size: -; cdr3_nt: TGTGCCAGTAGTATAGTAGGGAGGGAGCTGTTTTTT; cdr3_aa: CASSIVGRELFF
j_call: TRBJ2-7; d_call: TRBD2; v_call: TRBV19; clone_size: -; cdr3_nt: TGTGCCAGTAGTCCTGCGGTACTGGGGCCAGGGAGGGCCTACGAGCAGTACTTC; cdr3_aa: CASSPAVLGPGRAYEQYF
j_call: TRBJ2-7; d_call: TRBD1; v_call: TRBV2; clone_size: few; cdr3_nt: TGTGCCAGCAGGGACAGGGCTTACGAGCAGTACTTC; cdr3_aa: CASRDRAYEQYF
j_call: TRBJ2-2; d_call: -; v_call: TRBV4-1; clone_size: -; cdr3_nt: TGCGCCAGCAGCCAAGCGACCGGGACCCTGGACACCGGGGAGCTGTTTTTT; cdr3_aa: CASSQATGTLDTGELFF
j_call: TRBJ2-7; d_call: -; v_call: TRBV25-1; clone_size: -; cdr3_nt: TGTGCCAGCAGTGAATCTACCTACGAGCAGTACTTC; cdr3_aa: CASSESTYEQYF
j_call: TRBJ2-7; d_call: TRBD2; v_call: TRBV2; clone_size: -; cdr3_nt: TGTGCCAGCAGTTACACTAGCGGGGACCCGAACTACGAGCAGTACTTC; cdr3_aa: CASSYTSGDPNYEQYF
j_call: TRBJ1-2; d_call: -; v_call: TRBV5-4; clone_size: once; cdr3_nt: TGTGCCAGCAGCCAAGATCGGGGGCGAGTTGGCTACACCTTC; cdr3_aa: CASSQDRGRVGYTF
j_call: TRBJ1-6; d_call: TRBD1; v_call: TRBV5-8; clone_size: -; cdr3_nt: TGTGCCAGCAGCCCCCGGACAGGGATTGATTCACCCCTCCACTTT; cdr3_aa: CASSPRTGIDSPLHF
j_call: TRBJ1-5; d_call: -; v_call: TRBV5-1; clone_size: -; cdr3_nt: TGCGCCAGCAGCCCCGACGGACAATTAAATCAGCCCCAGCATTTT; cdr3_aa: CASSPDGQLNQPQHF
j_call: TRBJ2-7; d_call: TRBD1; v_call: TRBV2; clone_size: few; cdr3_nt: TGTGCCAGCAGTGAAGCGCTAGGGGGCTGGGACGAGCAGTACTTC; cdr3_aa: CASSEALGGWDEQYF
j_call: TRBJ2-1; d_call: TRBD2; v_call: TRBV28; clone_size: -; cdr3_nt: TGTGCCCTTAGTGGGGGGGGTATCTACAATGAGCAGTTCTTC; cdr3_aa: CALSGGGIYNEQFF
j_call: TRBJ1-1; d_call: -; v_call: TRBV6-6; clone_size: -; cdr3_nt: TGTGCCAGCAGTTACGAAGGGTCATACACTGAAGCTTTCTTT; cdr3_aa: CASSYEGSYTEAFF
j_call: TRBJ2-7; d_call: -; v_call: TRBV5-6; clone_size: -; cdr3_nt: TGTGCCAGCAGCTTGGAAGGGACGTACGACGAGCAGTACTTC; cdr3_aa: CASSLEGTYDEQYF
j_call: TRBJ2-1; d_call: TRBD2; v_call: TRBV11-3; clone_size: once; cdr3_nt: TGTGCCAGCAGCTCCGGACTAGCGGTAAATGAGCAGTTCTTC; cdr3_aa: CASSSGLAVNEQFF
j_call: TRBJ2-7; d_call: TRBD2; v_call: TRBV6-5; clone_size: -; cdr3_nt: TGTGCCAGCAGTTACGAAGGAGTAGCGGGAGGCTACGAGCAGTACTTC; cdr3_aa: CASSYEGVAGGYEQYF
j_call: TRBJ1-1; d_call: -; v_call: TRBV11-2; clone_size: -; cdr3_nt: TGTGCCAGCAGCTTAGACGGGCGTAGATTAGACACTGAAGCTTTCTTT; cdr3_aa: CASSLDGRRLDTEAFF
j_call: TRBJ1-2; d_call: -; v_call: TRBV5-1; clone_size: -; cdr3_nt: TGCGCCAGCAGCTTGGAGGGGACCTATGGCTACACCTTC; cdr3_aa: CASSLEGTYGYTF
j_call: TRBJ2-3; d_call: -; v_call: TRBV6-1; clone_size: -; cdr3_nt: TGTGCCAGCAGGCCTAGCACAGATACGCAGTATTTT; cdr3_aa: CASRPSTDTQYF
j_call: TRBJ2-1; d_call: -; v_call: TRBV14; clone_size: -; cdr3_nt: TGTGCCAGCAGCCAAGAAAACCCAGCGGGCCCTACGCCTAATGAGCAGTTCTTC; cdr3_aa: CASSQENPAGPTPNEQFF
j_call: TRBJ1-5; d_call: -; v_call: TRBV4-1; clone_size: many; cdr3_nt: TGCGCCAGCAGCCCGACGTTCAGGGGTCAGCCCCAGCATTTT; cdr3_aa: CASSPTFRGQPQHF
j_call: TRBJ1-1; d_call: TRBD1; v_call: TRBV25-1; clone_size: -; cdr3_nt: TGTGCCAGCAGTGAATTGAAAGTAGGAACAGGGGCTGAAGCTTTCTTT; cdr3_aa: CASSELKVGTGAEAFF
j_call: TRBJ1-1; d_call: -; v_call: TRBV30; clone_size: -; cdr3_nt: TGTGCCTGGAGCTCCGTGGGGCGGGGCACTGAAGCTTTCTTT; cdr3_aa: CAWSSVGRGTEAFF